The subject of this entry is one T cell receptor (beta chain). Its specificity is unknown. This sample is part of a study of cytomegalovirus exposure and HLA in healthy donors. General observations from the study: Previously analyzed data showed that most TCR beta V segments were productive at a frequency of about 87% or about 30%. 164 TCR beta chains were listed as cytomegalovirus-associated.

No record was made of this donor's CMV serostatus. This CDR3 has 18 amino acids. V lost 5 bases, J lost 5 bases, and 12 bases stayed unmatched. Germline assignment: CDR1 MDHEN and CDR2 SYDVKM. The PCR ran on 60 Vbeta and 13 Jbeta primers. Method: immunoSEQ multiplex PCR; TCRdb's copy keeps in-frame clones and lacks some. The sample records roughly 150,000 clones, around 63% being singletons. The rearrangement uses TRBV28 and TRBJ2-1, with 13 bases lining up with TRBD2. Sequencing used PBMCs. The source of this sequence is a human donor in good health. CDR3: CASSPLYRTSGSNNEQFF. Here the CDR3 DNA reads TGTGCCAGCAGTCCCCTTTATAGGACTAGCGGGAGCAACAATGAGCAGTTCTTC.